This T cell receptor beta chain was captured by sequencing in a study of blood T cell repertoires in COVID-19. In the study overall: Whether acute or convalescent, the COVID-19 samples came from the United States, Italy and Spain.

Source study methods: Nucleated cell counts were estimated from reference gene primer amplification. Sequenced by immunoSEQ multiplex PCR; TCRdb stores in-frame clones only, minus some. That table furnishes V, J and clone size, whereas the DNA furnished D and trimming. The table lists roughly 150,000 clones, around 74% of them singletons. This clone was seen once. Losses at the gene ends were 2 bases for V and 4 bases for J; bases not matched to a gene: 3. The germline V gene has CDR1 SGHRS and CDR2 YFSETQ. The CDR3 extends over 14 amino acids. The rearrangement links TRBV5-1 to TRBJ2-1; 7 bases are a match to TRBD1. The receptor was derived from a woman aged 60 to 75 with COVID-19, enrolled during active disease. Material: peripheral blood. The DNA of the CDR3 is TGCGCCAGCAGCTTAGAGACAGGGTACAATGAGCAGTTCTTC. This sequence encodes CASSLETGYNEQFF.